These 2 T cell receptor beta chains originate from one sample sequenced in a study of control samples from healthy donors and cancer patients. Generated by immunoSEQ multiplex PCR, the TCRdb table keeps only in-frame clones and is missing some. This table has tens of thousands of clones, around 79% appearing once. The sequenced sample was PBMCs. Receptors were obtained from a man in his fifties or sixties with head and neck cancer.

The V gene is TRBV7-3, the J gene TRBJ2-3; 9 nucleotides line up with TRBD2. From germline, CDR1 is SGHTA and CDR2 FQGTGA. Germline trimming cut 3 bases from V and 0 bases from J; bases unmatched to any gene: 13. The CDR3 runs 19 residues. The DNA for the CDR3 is TGTGCCAGCAGCTTGACCCTCGGGGGTCTAGCGGGGAGCACAGATACGCAGTATTTT. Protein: CASSLTLGGLAGSTDTQYF.

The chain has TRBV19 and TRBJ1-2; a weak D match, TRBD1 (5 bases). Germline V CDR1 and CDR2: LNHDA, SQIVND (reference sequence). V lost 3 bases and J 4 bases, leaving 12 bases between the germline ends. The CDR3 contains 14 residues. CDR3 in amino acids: CASSIWGISYGYTF. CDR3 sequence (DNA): TGTGCCAGTAGTATTTGGGGGATAAGCTATGGCTACACCTTC.